This T cell receptor (beta chain) originates from a study of blood T cells in healthy people across ages. CDR1 is SGHDN and CDR2 is FVKESK in the germline V gene. The V gene lost 1 base and the J gene lost 5 bases, with 15 bases spanning the gap. This CDR3 contains 16 residues. This clonotype has only one observation. Combining a sample-barcoded 5' primer with a J-beta primer mix, a second PCR ran for about 7 to 12 cycles. Each CDR3 protein is one row after TCRdb ran MiXCR on the 5' RACE reads. The data hold about 800,000 distinct CDR3 sequences, with 20% to 25% observed a single time. This sample was shared with a second study, whose subject was T cells of mothers and their children. That paper states: The whole RNA yield was converted to cDNA, 1.5 ug per 15 ul. Second-PCR amplification with M1S added sample barcodes and 2-4 random nucleotides.

Sequencing was carried out using blood. The TCR sequence derives from a boy younger than 18 in good health. V and J are TRBV14 and TRBJ2-4; D could derive from TRBD1 or TRBD2 (6 bases each). In DNA, the CDR3 is TGTGCCAGCAGCCAAGGTCTAGGGGGAGGCCAAAACATTCAGTACTTC. Encoded protein: CASSQGLGGGQNIQYF.